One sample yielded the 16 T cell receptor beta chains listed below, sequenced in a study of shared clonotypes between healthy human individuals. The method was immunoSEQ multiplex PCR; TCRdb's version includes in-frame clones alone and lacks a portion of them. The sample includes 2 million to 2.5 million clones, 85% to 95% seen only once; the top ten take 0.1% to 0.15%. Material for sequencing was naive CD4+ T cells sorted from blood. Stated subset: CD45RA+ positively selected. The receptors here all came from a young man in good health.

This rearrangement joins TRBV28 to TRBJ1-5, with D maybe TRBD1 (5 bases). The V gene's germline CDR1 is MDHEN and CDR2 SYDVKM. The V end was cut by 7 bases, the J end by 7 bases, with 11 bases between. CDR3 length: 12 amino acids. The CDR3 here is CASTRVTQPQHF. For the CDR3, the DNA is TGTGCCAGCACCAGGGTCACGCAGCCCCAGCATTTT.

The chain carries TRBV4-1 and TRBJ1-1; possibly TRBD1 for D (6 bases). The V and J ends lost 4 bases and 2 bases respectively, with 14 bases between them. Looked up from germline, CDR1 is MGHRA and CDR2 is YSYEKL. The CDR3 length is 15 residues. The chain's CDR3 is CASSPGRGDNTEAFF. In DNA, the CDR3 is TGCGCCAGCAGCCCCGGCAGGGGAGATAACACTGAAGCTTTCTTT.

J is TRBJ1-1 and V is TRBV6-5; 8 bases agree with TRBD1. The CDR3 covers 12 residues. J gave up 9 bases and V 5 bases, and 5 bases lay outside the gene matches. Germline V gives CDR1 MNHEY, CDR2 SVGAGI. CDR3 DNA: TGTGCCAGCAGTCTGGACAGGGCGAAAGCTTTCTTT. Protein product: CASSLDRAKAFF.

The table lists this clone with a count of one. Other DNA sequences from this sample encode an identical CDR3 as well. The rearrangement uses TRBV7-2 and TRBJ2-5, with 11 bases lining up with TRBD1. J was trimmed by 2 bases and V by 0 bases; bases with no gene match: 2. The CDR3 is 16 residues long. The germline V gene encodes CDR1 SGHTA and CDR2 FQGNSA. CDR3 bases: TGTGCCAGCAGCTTAGCGGGACAGGGGGTTCAAGAGACCCAGTACTTC. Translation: CASSLAGQGVQETQYF.

In nucleotides, the CDR3 is TGTGCCAGCAGCTTAGACCTGACAGGGAGTACCTACGAGCAGTACTTC. Amino acid sequence: CASSLDLTGSTYEQYF. V usage is TRBV11-2 and J usage is TRBJ2-7; 7 nucleotides agree with TRBD1. V was pared by 0 bases and J by 2 bases, with 7 bases of the junction left unmatched. CDR1 is SGHAT and CDR2 is FQNNGV in the germline V gene. This CDR3 comprises 16 residues.

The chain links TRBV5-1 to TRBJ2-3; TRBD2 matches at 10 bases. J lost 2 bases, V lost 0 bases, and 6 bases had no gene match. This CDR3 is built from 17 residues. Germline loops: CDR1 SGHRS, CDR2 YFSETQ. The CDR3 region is CASSLVASGGFTDTQYF. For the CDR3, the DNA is TGCGCCAGCAGCTTGGTTGCTAGCGGGGGATTCACAGATACGCAGTATTTT.

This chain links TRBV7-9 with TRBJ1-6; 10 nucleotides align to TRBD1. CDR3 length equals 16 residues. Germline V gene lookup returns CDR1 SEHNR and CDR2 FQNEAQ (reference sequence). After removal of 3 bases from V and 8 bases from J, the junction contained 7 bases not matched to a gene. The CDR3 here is CASSFLTGGRDSPLHF. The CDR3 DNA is TGTGCCAGCAGCTTCCTGACAGGGGGCAGAGATTCACCCCTCCACTTT.

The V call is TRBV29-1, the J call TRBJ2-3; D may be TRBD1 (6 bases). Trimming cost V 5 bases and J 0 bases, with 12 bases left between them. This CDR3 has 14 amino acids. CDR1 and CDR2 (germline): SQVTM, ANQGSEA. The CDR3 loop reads CSVQQGPSTDTQYF. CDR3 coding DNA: TGCAGCGTTCAACAGGGACCTAGCACAGATACGCAGTATTTT.

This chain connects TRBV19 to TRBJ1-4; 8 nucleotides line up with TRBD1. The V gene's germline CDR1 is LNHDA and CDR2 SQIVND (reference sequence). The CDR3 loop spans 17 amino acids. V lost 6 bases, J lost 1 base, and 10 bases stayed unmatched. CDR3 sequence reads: CASSKLAGGLTNEKLFF. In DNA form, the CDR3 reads TGTGCCAGTAGCAAACTGGCAGGGGGCTTAACTAATGAAAAACTGTTTTTT.

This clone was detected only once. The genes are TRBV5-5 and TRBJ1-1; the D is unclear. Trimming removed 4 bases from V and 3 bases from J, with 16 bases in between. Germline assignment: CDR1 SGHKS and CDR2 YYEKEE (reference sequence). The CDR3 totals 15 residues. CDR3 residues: CASSRSIPQDTEAFF. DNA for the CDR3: TGTGCCAGCAGCCGTTCCATTCCGCAGGACACTGAAGCTTTCTTT.

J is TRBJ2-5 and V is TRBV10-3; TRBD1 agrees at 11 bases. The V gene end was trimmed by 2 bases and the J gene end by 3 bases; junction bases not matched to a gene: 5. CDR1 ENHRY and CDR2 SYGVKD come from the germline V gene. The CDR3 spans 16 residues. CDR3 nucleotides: TGTGCCATCAGTGAGACTTGGACAGGGGGCGAAGAGACCCAGTACTTC. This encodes CAISETWTGGEETQYF.

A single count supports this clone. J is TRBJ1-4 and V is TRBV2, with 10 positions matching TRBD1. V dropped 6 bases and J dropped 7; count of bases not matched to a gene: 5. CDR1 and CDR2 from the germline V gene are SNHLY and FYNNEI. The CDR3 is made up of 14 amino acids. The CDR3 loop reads CASRSTGGLEKLFF. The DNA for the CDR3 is TGTGCCAGCAGATCGACAGGGGGCCTTGAAAAACTGTTTTTT.

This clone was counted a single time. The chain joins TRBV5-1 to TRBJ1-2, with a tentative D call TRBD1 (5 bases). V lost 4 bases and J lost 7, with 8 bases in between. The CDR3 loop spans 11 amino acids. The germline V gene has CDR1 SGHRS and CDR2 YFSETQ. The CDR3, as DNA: TGCGCCAGCAGCGGACAAAGTGGCTACACCTTC. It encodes CASSGQSGYTF.

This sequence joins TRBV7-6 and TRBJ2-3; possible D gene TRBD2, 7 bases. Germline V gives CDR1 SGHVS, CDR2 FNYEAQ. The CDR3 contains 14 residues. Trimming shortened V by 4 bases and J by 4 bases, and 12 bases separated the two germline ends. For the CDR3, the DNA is TGTGCCAGCAGCTCCGGGGGGCAGTCAGATACGCAGTATTTT. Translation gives CASSSGGQSDTQYF.

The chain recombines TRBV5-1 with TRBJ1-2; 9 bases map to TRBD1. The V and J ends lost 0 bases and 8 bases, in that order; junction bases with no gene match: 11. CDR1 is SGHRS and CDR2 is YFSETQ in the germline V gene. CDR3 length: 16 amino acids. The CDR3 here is CASSLGAWGQGFGYTF. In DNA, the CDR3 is TGCGCCAGCAGCTTGGGAGCGTGGGGACAGGGTTTCGGCTACACCTTC.

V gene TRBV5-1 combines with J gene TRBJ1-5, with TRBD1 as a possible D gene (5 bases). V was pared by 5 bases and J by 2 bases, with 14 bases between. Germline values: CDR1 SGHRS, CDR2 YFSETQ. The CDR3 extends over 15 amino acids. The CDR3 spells CASSSDGDGNQPQHF. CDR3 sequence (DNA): TGCGCCAGCAGTTCGGACGGGGACGGCAATCAGCCCCAGCATTTT.